The clone carrying this T cell receptor (beta chain) was detected many times. Its antigen is as yet unknown. TCRdb analysed the multiplex PCR reads with MiXCR anew, one entry per CDR3 protein. Found here are about 21,000 distinct CDR3 sequences, less than 40% of them singletons; the top ten hold 11%. The data originate from a study of breast tumors, draining lymph nodes, adjacent tissues. Study results and caveats: Compared with basal-like, luminal-like tumors shared significantly more repertoire with nontumor tissue. That most tumor T cells come from lymph nodes remained unproven. Most tumor T cells seemingly derive from lymph node, then expand in tumor. Tumor repertoires ranked between lymph nodes and nontumor tissue in diversity, with V and J gene preferences.

V shed 3 bases and J shed 3 bases, with 11 bases lying between them. Germline assignment: CDR1 MNHEY and CDR2 SMNVEV (reference sequence). The CDR3 has 14 residues. The sample consisted of breast tumor tissue. This sequence joins TRBV27 and TRBJ1-2; perhaps TRBD1 as D (5 bases). The TCR sequence derives from a female donor with breast cancer. Some clones in this sample may be carry-over from other donors' samples. Here the CDR3 DNA reads TGTGCCAGCAGTTTGAAAGGAGGGGACTATGGCTACACCTTC. It is translated as CASSLKGGDYGYTF.